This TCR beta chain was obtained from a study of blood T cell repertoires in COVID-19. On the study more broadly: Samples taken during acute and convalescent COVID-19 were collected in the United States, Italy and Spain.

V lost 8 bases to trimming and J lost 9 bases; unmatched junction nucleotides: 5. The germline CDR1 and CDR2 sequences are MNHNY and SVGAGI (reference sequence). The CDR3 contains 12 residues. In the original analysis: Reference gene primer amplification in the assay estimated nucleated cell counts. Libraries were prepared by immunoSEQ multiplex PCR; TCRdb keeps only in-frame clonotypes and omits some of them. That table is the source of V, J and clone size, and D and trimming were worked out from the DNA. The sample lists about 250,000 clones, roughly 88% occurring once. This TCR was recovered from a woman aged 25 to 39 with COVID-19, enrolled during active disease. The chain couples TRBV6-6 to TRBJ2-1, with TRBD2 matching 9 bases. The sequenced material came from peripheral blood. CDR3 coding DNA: TGTGCCAGCTTAGCGGGAGTTAGTGAGCAGTTCTTC. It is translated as CASLAGVSEQFF.